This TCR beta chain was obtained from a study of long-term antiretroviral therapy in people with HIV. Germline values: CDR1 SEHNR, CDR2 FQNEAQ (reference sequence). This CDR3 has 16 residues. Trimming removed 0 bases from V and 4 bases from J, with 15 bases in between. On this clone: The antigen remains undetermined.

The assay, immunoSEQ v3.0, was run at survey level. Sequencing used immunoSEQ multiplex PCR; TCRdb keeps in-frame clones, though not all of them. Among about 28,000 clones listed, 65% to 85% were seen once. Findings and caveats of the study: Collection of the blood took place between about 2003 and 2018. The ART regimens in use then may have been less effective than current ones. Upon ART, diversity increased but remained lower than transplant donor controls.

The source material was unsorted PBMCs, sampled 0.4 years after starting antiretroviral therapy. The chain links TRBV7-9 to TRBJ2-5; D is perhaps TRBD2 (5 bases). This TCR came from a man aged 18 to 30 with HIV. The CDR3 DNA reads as TGTGCCAGCAGCTTAGCGTGGACCTCTGAGGGAGAGACCCAGTACTTC. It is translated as CASSLAWTSEGETQYF.